Sequencing of this TCR beta chain was carried out in a study of blood T cell repertoires in COVID-19. Study-wide background: Sites across the United States, Italy and Spain contributed samples from acute and convalescent COVID-19.

This CDR3 contains 15 residues. Trimming pared 3 bases from V and 0 bases from J, leaving 9 bases between. Libraries were prepared by immunoSEQ multiplex PCR; TCRdb keeps only in-frame clonotypes and omits some of them. This table has 15,000 to 20,000 clones, 88% appearing once. The material sequenced was peripheral blood. This TCR was recovered from a human donor in a cohort sampled during active COVID-19. The chain is built from TRBV23-1 and TRBJ1-5; weak D call: TRBD1 (5 bases). TRBV23-1 is known as an ORF, though its function is uncertain. The CDR3 nucleotides read TGCGCCAGCAGTCATAGACAGCATAGCAATCAGCCCCAGCATTTT. Its protein is CASSHRQHSNQPQHF.